The 18 T cell receptor beta chains below were found in one sample sequenced in a study of cytomegalovirus exposure and HLA in healthy donors. The PCR had 60 Vbeta and 13 Jbeta primers. Assay used: immunoSEQ multiplex PCR; TCRdb lists only in-frame clones, some missing. The sample comprises roughly 180,000 clones, roughly 9.4% of which are singletons, and roughly 1.4% rests with the top ten. The specimen sequenced was PBMCs. The receptors shown here come from a woman under 40 in good health and CMV-seropositive.

The chain uses TRBV9 and TRBJ2-3, with 9 bases aligning to TRBD2. The CDR3 contains 18 residues. V dropped 2 bases and J dropped 6; count of bases not matched to a gene: 16. Germline CDR1 SGDLS, CDR2 YYNGEE. The CDR3 nucleotides are TGTGCCAGCAGCGTCTCCCTGGGGGTAGCGGGAGTAATGGATACGCAGTATTTT. Its protein product is CASSVSLGVAGVMDTQYF.

The chain is built from TRBV23-1 and TRBJ1-3, with D possibly TRBD1 on 5 matching bases. TRBV23-1 is marked as an open reading frame, function uncertain. There are 14 residues in the CDR3. The germline V and J ends were trimmed by 8 bases and 0 bases, with 11 bases remaining between them. The chain's CDR3 is CASWPTDSGNTIYF. The CDR3 nucleotides are TGCGCCAGCTGGCCGACAGACTCTGGAAACACCATATATTTT.

The chain carries TRBV25-1 and TRBJ2-5; 9 bases are shared with TRBD1. J gave up 5 bases and V 4 bases, and 5 bases lay outside the gene matches. CDR1 is MGHDK and CDR2 is SYGVNS in the germline V gene. This CDR3 has 14 amino acids. The CDR3 protein is CASSGDRGWETQYF. CDR3 sequence (DNA): TGTGCCAGCAGTGGAGACAGGGGGTGGGAGACCCAGTACTTC. Full variable domain (outside the CDR3, taken from reference TRBV25-1 and TRBJ2-5): EADIYQTPRYLVIGTGKKITLECSQTMGHDKMYWYQQDPGMELHLIHYSYGVNSTEKGDLSSESTVSRIRTEHFPLTLESARPSHTSQYLCASSGDRGWETQYFGPGTRLLVL.

The gene calls are TRBV5-1 and TRBJ2-3, with D possibly matching TRBD1 (5 bases). This CDR3 contains 15 residues. V was cut by 0 bases and J by 3 bases, with 11 bases left in between. Germline CDR1 is SGHRS and CDR2 is YFSETQ. The CDR3 DNA reads as TGCGCCAGCAGCTTGGAGGCACGGACAACAGATACGCAGTATTTT. It translates to CASSLEARTTDTQYF.

This clone has just a few counts. The chain has TRBV4-1 and TRBJ1-3, with a possible D match to TRBD1 (6 bases). Germline assignment: CDR1 MGHRA and CDR2 YSYEKL. The CDR3 runs to 15 residues. Trimming took 2 bases from V and 4 from J, leaving 12 bases between them. The CDR3 is CASSQYRATGNTIYF. In DNA form, the CDR3 reads TGCGCCAGCAGCCAATACAGGGCTACGGGAAACACCATATATTTT.

The table lists this clone with a few counts. The chain couples TRBV5-1 to TRBJ2-5; 10 nucleotides align to TRBD2. The last part of the DNA fits TRBJ2-7 better; the J call may be wrong. This CDR3 has 15 residues. The germline CDR1 and CDR2 sequences are SGHRS and YFSETQ. As DNA, the CDR3 is TGCGCCAGCAGCTTCCGCCTAGCGGGAGAAAGCGAGCAGTACTTC. The encoded protein is CASSFRLAGESEQYF.

This clone was counted only a few times. The V and J genes are TRBV9 and TRBJ2-7, with 13 nucleotides matching TRBD2. The CDR3 is 16 amino acids. Germline CDR1 and CDR2: SGDLS and YYNGEE. Trimming removed 0 bases from V and 7 bases from J; junction bases left unmatched: 7. The CDR3: CASSVGSTSGRNEQYF. The CDR3 nucleotides read TGTGCCAGCAGCGTAGGGTCGACTAGCGGGAGGAATGAGCAGTACTTC.

This clone has a handful of counts. The V gene is TRBV5-1, the J gene TRBJ2-7; 9 nucleotides line up with TRBD1. V lost 0 bases, J lost 6 bases, and 10 bases stayed unmatched. CDR3 length equals 16 residues. Germline lookup yields CDR1 SGHRS and CDR2 YFSETQ. CDR3: CASSLALGTGRGEQYF. The CDR3 DNA follows: TGCGCCAGCAGCTTGGCCTTGGGGACAGGGAGAGGCGAGCAGTACTTC.

To note about this clone: Mismatch with germline at one junction end may stem from a read error. The chain uses TRBV2 and TRBJ2-5; TRBD2 is a possible D gene (6 bases). The last part of the DNA fits TRBJ2-7 better; the J call may be wrong. This CDR3 has 11 amino acids. Per germline, CDR1 SNHLY and CDR2 FYNNEI. CDR3 coding DNA: TGTGCAAGCAAGGGTAGCGGCGAGCAGTACTTC. The encoded protein is CASKGSGEQYF.

Remarks on this clone: An end of the junction differs from the germline gene, which may be a read error. Other DNA sequences in the sample encode the same CDR3. The chain employs TRBV7-8 and TRBJ1-2; no reliable D call. CDR1 is SGHVS, CDR2 FQNEAQ, per germline. This CDR3 spans 14 amino acids. Written as DNA, the CDR3 is TGTGCTAGCAGCACGGAGGCAGAGAACTATGGCTACACCTTC. Residues: CASSTEAENYGYTF.

The V and J genes are TRBV9 and TRBJ1-5; 9 bases line up with TRBD1. The CDR3 is 15 amino acids. Germline V gene lookup returns CDR1 SGDLS and CDR2 YYNGEE. With 4 bases clipped from V and 6 bases from J, the junction kept 8 bases outside the gene matches. Here the CDR3 reads CASSRDREWRQPQHF. The CDR3 nucleotides read TGTGCCAGCAGCCGGGACAGGGAATGGCGTCAGCCCCAGCATTTT.

This clone turned up a few times. The chain uses TRBV4-1 and TRBJ2-1; 8 nucleotides agree with TRBD2. The germline gives CDR1 MGHRA, CDR2 YSYEKL. The CDR3 consists of 16 residues. Trimming took 4 bases from V and 2 from J; bases not matched to a gene: 7. For the CDR3, the DNA is TGCGCCAGCAGCCTCCGGACTAGCCAAACCTACAATGAGCAGTTCTTC. Translating gives CASSLRTSQTYNEQFF.

This clone was picked up a small number of times. This chain connects TRBV6-6 to TRBJ2-7; tentatively, D is TRBD1 (6 bases). This CDR3 is built from 15 residues. The germline V and J ends were trimmed by 1 base and 2 bases, with 12 bases remaining between them. Germline V gene sequence: CDR1 MNHNY, CDR2 SVGAGI (reference sequence). CDR3 DNA: TGTGCCAGCAGTTACTACAGGGTAACGGCCTACGAGCAGTACTTC. This sequence encodes CASSYYRVTAYEQYF.

The chain combines TRBV7-2 with TRBJ1-2; D perhaps matches TRBD1 (5 bases). There are 14 residues in the CDR3. V was cut by 6 bases and J by 8 bases, with 19 bases left in between. Germline CDR1 is SGHTA and CDR2 is FQGNSA. The CDR3 sequence is CASRLISKGEGYTF. CDR3 DNA: TGTGCCAGCAGGTTGATTTCAAAAGGGGAAGGCTACACCTTC. Complete variable domain (other parts from reference TRBV7-2 and TRBJ1-2): GAGVSQSPSNKVTEKGKDVELRCDPISGHTALYWYRQSLGQGLEFLIYFQGNSAPDKSGLPSDRFSAERTGGSVSTLTIQRTQQEDSAVYLCASRLISKGEGYTFGSGTRLTVV.

This clone was seen more than once but under ten times. This chain joins TRBV6-1 and TRBJ1-5, with a possible D match to TRBD1 (5 bases). Trimming stripped 2 bases from V and 10 bases from J, with 12 bases between. Germline V gene data show CDR1 as MNHNS and CDR2 as SASEGT. The CDR3 has 13 residues. CDR3 residues: CASSEMLGVPQHF. The CDR3 DNA is TGTGCCAGCAGTGAAATGTTAGGGGTACCCCAGCATTTT.

The table lists this clone with a few counts. The chain has TRBV19 and TRBJ2-2; 9 bases map to TRBD2. Germline trimming cut 10 bases from V and 5 bases from J; bases unmatched to any gene: 5. The CDR3 is made up of 13 amino acids. CDR1 LNHDA and CDR2 SQIVND come from the germline V gene (reference sequence). The CDR3 protein is CAIRGRGTGELFF. CDR3 coding DNA: TGTGCCATTCGCGGGAGGGGGACCGGGGAGCTGTTTTTT. Looking up the rest from reference TRBV19 and TRBJ2-2 gives the full variable domain: DGGITQSPKYLFRKEGQNVTLSCEQNLNHDAMYWYRQDPGQGLRLIYYSQIVNDFQKGDIAEGYSVSREKKESFPLTVTSAQKNPTAFYLCAIRGRGTGELFFGEGSRLTVL.

The chain links TRBV5-1 to TRBJ2-3; TRBD1 matches at 9 bases. Looked up from germline, CDR1 is SGHRS and CDR2 is YFSETQ. The CDR3 has 16 amino acids. V lost 4 bases and J lost 3; bases outside the gene matches: 9. The CDR3 nucleotides are TGCGCCAGCAGCCCGGGACAGGGAGGCTGGACAGATACGCAGTATTTT. Protein sequence: CASSPGQGGWTDTQYF.

The chain couples TRBV10-2 to TRBJ2-6; D unclear. V shed 2 bases and J shed 0 bases, with 14 bases lying between them. Per germline, CDR1 WSHSY and CDR2 SAAADI. The length of the CDR3 is 18 residues. The CDR3 nucleotides are TGCGCCAGCAGTGAGAATCCAGCGTTCCGCTCTGGGGCCAACGTCCTGACTTTC. Translating gives CASSENPAFRSGANVLTF.